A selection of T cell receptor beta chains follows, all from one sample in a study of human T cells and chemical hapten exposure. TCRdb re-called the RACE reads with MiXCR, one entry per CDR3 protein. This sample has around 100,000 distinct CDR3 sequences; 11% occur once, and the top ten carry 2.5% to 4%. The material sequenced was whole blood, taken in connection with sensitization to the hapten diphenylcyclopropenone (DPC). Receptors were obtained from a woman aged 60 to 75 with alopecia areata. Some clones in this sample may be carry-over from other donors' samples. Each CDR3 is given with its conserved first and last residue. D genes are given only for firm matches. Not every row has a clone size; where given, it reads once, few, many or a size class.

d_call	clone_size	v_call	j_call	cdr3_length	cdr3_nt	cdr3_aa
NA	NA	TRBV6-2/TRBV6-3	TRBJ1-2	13	TGTGCCAGCAGTATTGACGCGAAGTATGGCTACACCTTC	CASSIDAKYGYTF
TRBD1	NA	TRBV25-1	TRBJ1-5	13	TGTGCCAGCAGGGGACAGGGCACTCAGCCCCAGCATTTT	CASRGQGTQPQHF
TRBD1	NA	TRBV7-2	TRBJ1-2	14	TGTGCCAGCAGCAGCGGGACAGGGTGGTATGGCTACACCTTC	CASSSGTGWYGYTF
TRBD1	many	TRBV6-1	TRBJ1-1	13	TGTGCCAGCAGTGAGACAGGGTTCCGGCGGGCTTTCTTT	CASSETGFRRAFF
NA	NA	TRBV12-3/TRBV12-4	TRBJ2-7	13	TGTGCCAGCGGATTAAAGGCTCGATTCGAGCAGTACTTC	CASGLKARFEQYF
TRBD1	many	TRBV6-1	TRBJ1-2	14	TGTGCCAGCACCCCAGGACAGGGACACTATGGCTACACCTTC	CASTPGQGHYGYTF
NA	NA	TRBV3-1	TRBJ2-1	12	TGTGCCAGCAGCCACCCAGGGATCTCGAGGTTCTTC	CASSHPGISRFF
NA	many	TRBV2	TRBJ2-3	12	TGTGCCAGCAAAAATGAGCTAGTAACGCAGTATTTT	CASKNELVTQYF
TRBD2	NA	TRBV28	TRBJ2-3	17	TGTGCCAGCAGTCCGGGGACTAGCGGGAGCCGTATAGATACGCAGTATTTT	CASSPGTSGSRIDTQYF
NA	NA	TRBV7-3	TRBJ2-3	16	TGTGCCAGCAGCTTAGGTCTAGGGGGGATCGCAGATACGCAGTATTTT	CASSLGLGGIADTQYF
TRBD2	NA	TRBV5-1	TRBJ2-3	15	TGCGCCAGCAGCTACGGGGGGGCTAGCACAGATACGCAGTATTTT	CASSYGGASTDTQYF
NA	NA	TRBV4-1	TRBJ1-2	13	TGCGCCAGCAGCCAAGTAGTCGAATATGGCTACACCTTC	CASSQVVEYGYTF
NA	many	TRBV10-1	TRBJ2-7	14	TGCGCCAGCAGTGAGTCCGGAGCCTCGTGGGAGCAGTACTTC	CASSESGASWEQYF
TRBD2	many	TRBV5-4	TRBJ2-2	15	TGTGCCAGCAGCCCCCGGGGGGGCAACACCGGGGAGCTGTTTTTT	CASSPRGGNTGELFF